Each of the 19 T cell receptor beta chains below was sequenced from the same sample in a study of T cell repertoires in ileal Crohn's disease. The assay was immunoSEQ multiplex PCR, and TCRdb's table has in-frame clones only and misses some. The profile covers about 62,000 clones, with approximately 88% appearing a single time and under 2.5% taken by the ten largest. Time point reported: neoterminal ileum biopsy at postoperative endoscopy, about 6 months after surgery. The sequenced material came from ileal tissue. These receptors all come from an adult with Crohn's disease.

V gene TRBV5-6 combines with J gene TRBJ2-1; 8 bases fit TRBD2. Trimming removed 0 bases from V and 6 bases from J; junction bases left unmatched: 5. This CDR3 is built from 15 residues. From germline, CDR1 is SGHDT and CDR2 YYEEEE. CDR3 in DNA: TGTGCCAGCAGCTTGGGTCTAGCGGGTACCAATGAGCAGTTCTTC. As protein: CASSLGLAGTNEQFF.

This chain joins TRBV7-2 and TRBJ1-3, with D possibly matching TRBD1 (5 bases). V shed 5 bases and J shed 0 bases, with 11 bases lying between them. The CDR3 runs to 15 residues. From germline, CDR1 is SGHTA and CDR2 FQGNSA. The CDR3 region is CASSLTANSGNTIYF. CDR3 coding DNA: TGTGCCAGCAGCCTGACAGCAAACTCTGGAAACACCATATATTTT.

The gene calls are TRBV2 and TRBJ1-3, with D hard to call. V gave up 8 bases and J gave up 9 bases, with 11 bases separating them. This CDR3 contains 11 residues. Germline-derived CDR1 and CDR2 are SNHLY and FYNNEI. The CDR3 reads CASRSRGTIYF. The CDR3, as DNA: TGTGCCAGCCGGTCCCGGGGCACCATATATTTT.

This chain links TRBV4-3 with TRBJ1-1, with a possible D match to TRBD1 (5 bases). This CDR3 has 14 residues. The germline V gene encodes CDR1 LGHNA and CDR2 YSLEER. The V end lost 0 bases, the J end lost 4 bases, and 9 bases lay between the germline ends. The CDR3 nucleotides read TGCGCCAGCAGCCAAGATCGGGGGATCACTGAAGCTTTCTTT. Protein product: CASSQDRGITEAFF.

This clone has more than one count but fewer than ten. This chain uses TRBV28 with TRBJ2-1, with 13 bases identical to TRBD2. The germline gives CDR1 MDHEN, CDR2 SYDVKM. J gave up 7 bases and V 7 bases, and 7 bases lay outside the gene matches. This CDR3 has 15 amino acids. CDR3 sequence: CASKVGLAGVNEQFF. The CDR3 coding sequence is TGTGCCAGCAAGGTCGGACTAGCGGGGGTAAATGAGCAGTTCTTC.

The CDR3 sequence is CASSSTGGGPQPQHF. The CDR3 DNA reads TGTGCCAGCAGCTCGACAGGGGGTGGACCACAGCCCCAGCATTTT. V is TRBV7-9 and J is TRBJ1-5, with 9 nucleotides matching TRBD1. V shed 4 bases and J 7 bases; nucleotides not matched to a gene: 8. The CDR3 has 15 residues. In germline, CDR1 is SEHNR, CDR2 FQNEAQ (reference sequence).

This clone was detected once. The gene calls are TRBV7-9 and TRBJ2-5, with D perhaps TRBD2 (5 bases). The germline CDR1 and CDR2 sequences are SEHNR and FQNEAQ (reference sequence). The CDR3 contains 14 residues. V was clipped by 5 bases and J by 0 bases, with 10 bases between them. The CDR3 DNA reads as TGTGCCAGCAGCCCACGCGGGTACCAAGAGACCCAGTACTTC. Residues: CASSPRGYQETQYF.

The CDR3 DNA sequence: TGTGCCAGCAGCTCCCAGCGGGGCACAGATACGCAGTATTTT. Its translation: CASSSQRGTDTQYF. The chain employs TRBV7-9 and TRBJ2-3; perhaps TRBD2 as D (6 bases). This CDR3 is 14 amino acids long. V was cut by 4 bases and J by 1 base, with 9 bases left in between. From germline, CDR1 is SEHNR and CDR2 FQNEAQ (reference sequence).

J is TRBJ1-2 and V is TRBV19; 8 positions match TRBD1. The CDR3 runs to 17 residues. V shed 6 bases, J shed 0 bases, and the junction held 12 bases outside the gene matches. The V gene's germline CDR1 is LNHDA and CDR2 SQIVND (reference sequence). The CDR3 DNA sequence: TGTGCCAGTAGAAACCGGGACAGGTACGAACCTAACTATGGCTACACCTTC. Its translation: CASRNRDRYEPNYGYTF.

This chain joins TRBV11-2 and TRBJ1-1; D not certain. The CDR3 loop spans 14 amino acids. Trimming cost V 6 bases and J 1 base, with 12 bases left between them. CDR1 and CDR2 from the germline V gene are SGHAT and FQNNGV. The CDR3 protein is CASSYGRGNTEAFF. The CDR3 DNA is TGTGCCAGCAGTTACGGACGGGGGAACACTGAAGCTTTCTTT.

J is TRBJ1-3 and V is TRBV6-1, with 7 positions matching TRBD1. V dropped 10 bases and J dropped 5; count of bases not matched to a gene: 11. CDR3 length: 14 amino acids. Germline assignment: CDR1 MNHNS and CDR2 SASEGT. The CDR3 nucleotides read TGTGCCACACTACAGACAGGGATTCGAAACACCATATATTTT. Translated, it gives CATLQTGIRNTIYF.

The chain links TRBV18 to TRBJ2-7, with unresolved D. Germline CDR1 is KGHSH and CDR2 is LQKENI. This CDR3 has 13 residues. Trimming removed 5 bases from V and 0 bases from J, with 8 bases in between. CDR3 nucleotide sequence: TGTGCCAGCTCAGAAAAGCGCTCCTACGAGCAGTACTTC. Translated, it gives CASSEKRSYEQYF.

The chain carries TRBV13 and TRBJ1-1; weak D call: TRBD1 (5 bases). Germline assignment: CDR1 PRHDT and CDR2 FYEKMQ (reference sequence). Between the trimmed V and J ends, which lost 4 bases and 11 bases, there was a span of 23 bases. This CDR3 spans 15 amino acids. The CDR3 region has the DNA TGTGCCAGCAGCTCCAGTTCCGGGACTACTTTAGTTGCTTTCTTT. It is translated as CASSSSSGTTLVAFF. Filled out from reference TRBV13 and TRBJ1-1, the complete variable domain reads AAGVIQSPRHLIKEKRETATLKCYPIPRHDTVYWYQQGPGQDPQFLISFYEKMQSDKGSIPDRFSAQQFSDYHSELNMSSLELGDSALYFCASSSSSGTTLVAFFGQGTRLTVV.

The chain has TRBV27 and TRBJ1-2; 9 bases line up with TRBD1. CDR3 size: 14 residues. The ends lost 3 bases at V and 7 bases at J; junction bases unmatched: 6. Germline assignment: CDR1 MNHEY and CDR2 SMNVEV (reference sequence). The CDR3 nucleotides read TGTGCCAGCAGTTTGCAACAGGGGGCCGGTGGCTACACCTTC. It yields the protein CASSLQQGAGGYTF.

This clone appeared a single time. This same CDR3 is encoded by further DNA sequences in the sample. This chain uses TRBV7-2 with TRBJ1-3, with D maybe TRBD1 (5 bases). CDR1 and CDR2 (germline): SGHTA, FQGNSA. The V gene lost 2 bases and the J gene lost 1 base, with 6 bases spanning the gap. This CDR3 is 14 amino acids long. This CDR3 is CASSLRGSGNTIYF. As DNA, the CDR3 is TGTGCCAGCAGCTTACGGGGGTCTGGAAACACCATATATTTT.

The rearrangement uses TRBV7-9 and TRBJ1-2, with D perhaps TRBD1 (5 bases). Trimming stripped 2 bases from V and 4 bases from J, with 14 bases between. The germline V gene encodes CDR1 SEHNR and CDR2 FQNEAQ (reference sequence). This CDR3 comprises 15 residues. CDR3 region: CASSLLTGEVYGYTF. CDR3 in DNA: TGTGCCAGCAGCTTATTAACAGGAGAAGTCTATGGCTACACCTTC.

This chain uses TRBV6-1 with TRBJ1-5; tentative D call: TRBD1 (5 bases). The V gene's germline CDR1 is MNHNS and CDR2 SASEGT. The CDR3 length is 14 residues. V dropped 4 bases and J dropped 3 bases, with 10 bases sitting between them. The CDR3: CASSGTPYNQPQHF. DNA for the CDR3: TGTGCCAGCAGTGGGACACCTTACAATCAGCCCCAGCATTTT.

J is TRBJ1-5 and V is TRBV6-5; maybe TRBD1 (5 bases). Trimming pared 7 bases from V and 5 bases from J, leaving 15 bases between. This CDR3 comprises 14 residues. Looked up from germline, CDR1 is MNHEY and CDR2 is SVGAGI. CDR3 in amino acids: CASIAQGKDQPQHF. The CDR3 DNA follows: TGTGCCAGCATAGCCCAGGGTAAGGATCAGCCCCAGCATTTT.

V gene TRBV7-9 combines with J gene TRBJ1-6; TRBD1 is a possible D gene (6 bases). The CDR3 is 14 residues long. Germline V gene sequence: CDR1 SEHNR, CDR2 FQNEAQ (reference sequence). V was cut by 5 bases and J by 9 bases, with 14 bases left in between. The DNA for the CDR3 is TGTGCCAGCAGCCCCAAGGGACAATTTTCACCCCTCCACTTT. It yields the protein CASSPKGQFSPLHF.